The 30 T cell receptor beta chains listed next were all sequenced from one sample in a study of blood T cell repertoires in COVID-19. The method was immunoSEQ multiplex PCR; TCRdb's version includes in-frame clones alone and lacks a portion of them. Here the sample spans about 330,000 clones, 89% being singletons. The sequencing sample was made of peripheral blood. These receptor sequences come from a man aged 18 to 30 who had recovered from COVID-19.

V gene TRBV5-1 combines with J gene TRBJ2-3; D might be TRBD1 (6 bases). Germline CDR1 is SGHRS and CDR2 is YFSETQ. The CDR3 loop spans 13 amino acids. Trimming cost V 0 bases and J 9 bases, with 11 bases left between them. In DNA, the CDR3 is TGCGCCAGCAGCTTGGGGGACGGGACAACGCAGTATTTT. Amino acid sequence: CASSLGDGTTQYF.

The J gene is TRBJ1-1, the V gene TRBV19; D unresolved. The CDR3 extends over 14 amino acids. V dropped 7 bases and J dropped 0 bases, with 12 bases sitting between them. Germline V gene data show CDR1 as LNHDA and CDR2 as SQIVND (reference sequence). The CDR3 bases are TGTGCCAGTAATACGGGAAATATGAACACTGAAGCTTTCTTT. It translates to CASNTGNMNTEAFF.

The chain combines TRBV2 with TRBJ2-7, with D possibly being TRBD1 (5 bases). With 3 bases removed from V and 2 bases from J, the gap between germline ends came to 14 bases. The CDR3 is made up of 15 amino acids. Germline V gene data show CDR1 as SNHLY and CDR2 as FYNNEI. CDR3 residues: CASSDSRVAPYEQYF. CDR3 DNA sequence: TGTGCCAGCAGTGATAGCAGGGTTGCTCCCTACGAGCAGTACTTC.

In this sample, this clone turned up once. The J gene is TRBJ2-5, the V gene TRBV5-5, with D tentatively TRBD1 (6 bases). V was pared by 0 bases and J by 4 bases, with 19 bases between. The CDR3 runs 17 residues. Germline assignment: CDR1 SGHKS and CDR2 YYEKEE (reference sequence). The CDR3 DNA reads TGTGCCAGCAGCTTGGAATCCTGGGTAGGGGGTAGAGAGACCCAGTACTTC. Protein product: CASSLESWVGGRETQYF.

V usage is TRBV4-2 and J usage is TRBJ2-7; D is unresolved. CDR3 size: 13 residues. Deletions cut 1 base from V and 6 bases from J, with 10 bases between. Per germline, CDR1 LGHNA and CDR2 YNFKEQ. CDR3 DNA sequence: TGTGCCAGCAGCCAAGTAGATCCGCGCGAGCAGTACTTC. It yields the protein CASSQVDPREQYF.

This chain links TRBV27 with TRBJ1-5, with 8 bases that match TRBD1. Unmatched junction bases numbered 11, after V lost 5 bases and J lost 5 bases. Germline V gives CDR1 MNHEY, CDR2 SMNVEV (reference sequence). CDR3 size: 16 residues. As DNA, the CDR3 is TGTGCCAGCAGTACCGGTAGGCAGGGGGCAGATCAGCCCCAGCATTTT. It encodes CASSTGRQGADQPQHF.

The chain combines TRBV18 with TRBJ1-5, with TRBD1 identical over 7 bases. This CDR3 is 16 amino acids long. Germline CDR1 is KGHSH and CDR2 is LQKENI. V was clipped by 3 bases and J by 0 bases; unmatched bases: 5. The CDR3 sequence is CASSPGQVNSNQPQHF. CDR3 DNA sequence: TGTGCCAGCTCACCCGGACAGGTTAATAGCAATCAGCCCCAGCATTTT. The variable domain in full, with the rest retrieved from reference TRBV18 and TRBJ1-5, is NAGVMQNPRHLVRRRGQEARLRCSPMKGHSHVYWYRQLPEEGLKFMVYLQKENIIDESGMPKERFSAEFPKEGPSILRIQQVVRGDSAAYFCASSPGQVNSNQPQHFGDGTRLSIL.

This clone has just one count. V usage is TRBV5-1 and J usage is TRBJ1-1; the match to TRBD1 covers 8 bases. The V and J ends lost 4 bases and 4 bases, in that order; junction bases with no gene match: 6. Germline V gene sequence: CDR1 SGHRS, CDR2 YFSETQ. The CDR3 has 14 amino acids. This chain's CDR3 is CASSKDRATTEAFF. The DNA of the CDR3 is TGCGCCAGCAGCAAGGACAGGGCGACCACTGAAGCTTTCTTT.

This chain links TRBV28 with TRBJ1-5; 8 bases fit TRBD1. Germline CDR1 and CDR2: MDHEN and SYDVKM. V dropped 5 bases and J dropped 2; count of bases not matched to a gene: 5. The CDR3 sequence is 15 residues long. In DNA, the CDR3 is TGTGCCAGCAGTACGCAGACAGGGGGCAATCAGCCCCAGCATTTT. Its protein is CASSTQTGGNQPQHF.

The rearrangement uses TRBV16 and TRBJ1-1; D is unclear. Between the trimmed V and J ends, which lost 0 bases and 7 bases, there was a span of 9 bases. The CDR3 has 13 amino acids. Germline V gene lookup returns CDR1 KGHSY and CDR2 FQNENV. The CDR3 spells CASSQSSHYEAFF. The DNA for the CDR3 is TGTGCCAGCAGCCAATCGAGCCATTATGAAGCTTTCTTT.

The chain couples TRBV2 to TRBJ1-2; D remains ambiguous. There are 13 residues in the CDR3. The V gene's germline CDR1 is SNHLY and CDR2 FYNNEI. With 6 bases removed from V and 8 bases from J, the gap between germline ends came to 16 bases. CDR3 loop: CASSPGEGWGYTF. Written as DNA, the CDR3 is TGTGCCAGCAGCCCCGGAGAAGGATGGGGCTACACCTTC. Filled out from reference TRBV2 and TRBJ1-2, the complete variable domain reads EPEVTQTPSHQVTQMGQEVILRCVPISNHLYFYWYRQILGQKVEFLVSFYNNEISEKSEIFDDQFSVERPDGSNFTLKIRSTKLEDSAMYFCASSPGEGWGYTFGSGTRLTVV.

The rearrangement links TRBV25-1 to TRBJ2-1, with 7 bases that match TRBD1. Germline-derived CDR1 and CDR2 are MGHDK and SYGVNS. This CDR3 has 14 residues. V lost 10 bases and J lost 7; bases outside the gene matches: 13. The CDR3 region is CATSEPDRSNEQFF. CDR3 in DNA: TGTGCCACTTCGGAACCGGACAGGTCGAATGAGCAGTTCTTC.

This chain links TRBV7-2 with TRBJ2-7; D gene ambiguous. There are 15 residues in the CDR3. Per germline, CDR1 SGHTA and CDR2 FQGNSA. Trimming removed 0 bases at V and 2 bases at J, with 11 bases between. The CDR3 nucleotides read TGTGCCAGCAGCTTAGCGTACTGGGCCGCCTACGAGCAGTACTTC. This codes for CASSLAYWAAYEQYF.

The chain uses TRBV27 and TRBJ2-7, with 7 positions matching TRBD1. The V gene's germline CDR1 is MNHEY and CDR2 SMNVEV (reference sequence). The CDR3 sequence is 16 residues long. V lost 6 bases, J lost 2 bases, and 13 bases stayed unmatched. CDR3 coding DNA: TGTGCCAGCAGCAAGAAACAGGGGTCCTCTACCTACGAGCAGTACTTC. This gives the protein CASSKKQGSSTYEQYF.

This rearrangement joins TRBV19 to TRBJ1-1, with D possibly TRBD1 on 5 matching bases. The CDR3 has 17 amino acids. With 3 bases removed from V and 3 bases from J, the gap between germline ends came to 20 bases. From germline, CDR1 is LNHDA and CDR2 SQIVND (reference sequence). The chain's CDR3 is CASSMGHGTGVDTEAFF. CDR3 coding DNA: TGTGCCAGTAGTATGGGCCATGGGACGGGGGTTGACACTGAAGCTTTCTTT.

This chain connects TRBV27 to TRBJ2-2, with 7 nucleotides matching TRBD2. J gave up 0 bases and V 1 base, and 8 bases lay outside the gene matches. Germline values: CDR1 MNHEY, CDR2 SMNVEV (reference sequence). This CDR3 is 18 amino acids long. The CDR3 region is CASSLWPRLAANTGELFF. CDR3 DNA: TGTGCCAGCAGTTTATGGCCACGACTAGCAGCGAACACCGGGGAGCTGTTTTTT.

As DNA, the CDR3 is TGTGCCAGCAGTTTATTTCCAGAATTAACGAACACTGAAGCTTTCTTT. The encoded protein is CASSLFPELTNTEAFF. The rearrangement links TRBV27 to TRBJ1-1, with D uncertain. V was cut by 1 base and J by 1 base, with 13 bases left in between. Germline V gives CDR1 MNHEY, CDR2 SMNVEV (reference sequence). The CDR3 is 16 residues long.

The chain carries TRBV7-2 and TRBJ1-2; D perhaps matches TRBD1 (6 bases). The germline V gene encodes CDR1 SGHTA and CDR2 FQGNSA. The CDR3 has 16 amino acids. V was clipped by 4 bases and J by 2 bases, with 17 bases between them. The DNA of the CDR3 is TGTGCCAGCAGCTCCCGGGACAAGGAATACAACTATGGCTACACCTTC. Translated, it gives CASSSRDKEYNYGYTF.

The chain is built from TRBV29-1 and TRBJ2-1; D is ambiguous. Trimming stripped 3 bases from V and 8 bases from J, with 11 bases between. Germline CDR1 reads SQVTM; CDR2 reads ANQGSEA. CDR3 length equals 12 residues. The CDR3 here is CSVDLFRDEQFF. DNA for the CDR3: TGCAGCGTTGACCTCTTTAGAGATGAGCAGTTCTTC.

The V gene is TRBV10-3, the J gene TRBJ1-6; D is possibly TRBD1 (6 bases). Trimming cost V 10 bases and J 8 bases, with 15 bases left between them. There are 13 residues in the CDR3. Per the germline V gene, CDR1 is ENHRY and CDR2 is SYGVKD. The CDR3 loop reads CASKQGPDSPLHF. The CDR3 DNA reads as TGTGCCAGCAAACAGGGACCTGATTCACCCCTCCACTTT.

In this sample, this clone turned up once. At the DNA level, this CDR3 is encoded by other sequences in the same sample as well. V gene TRBV3-1 (or the pseudogene TRBV3-2) combines with J gene TRBJ2-1, with TRBD2 matching over 15 bases. The germline V gene has CDR1 LGHDT and CDR2 YNNKEL (reference sequence). CDR3 length: 16 residues. The V segment lost 3 bases and the J segment 7 bases; nucleotides outside the gene matches: 4. Here the CDR3 DNA reads TGTGCCAGCAGCCAGGGACTAGCGGGAGGTTATAATGAGCAGTTCTTC. Translating gives CASSQGLAGGYNEQFF.

This chain joins TRBV7-2 and TRBJ1-5, with 7 bases that match TRBD1. The CDR3 extends over 17 amino acids. CDR1 is SGHTA, CDR2 FQGNSA, per germline. V lost 2 bases and J lost 4; bases outside the gene matches: 11. The CDR3 coding sequence is TGTGCCAGCAGCTTATACCCTGCTTCAGGGGGGAATCAGCCCCAGCATTTT. It encodes CASSLYPASGGNQPQHF.

The table lists this clone with a count of one. V is TRBV11-2 and J is TRBJ1-1; TRBD1 is a possible D gene (5 bases). The germline V gene has CDR1 SGHAT and CDR2 FQNNGV. The V end lost 6 bases, the J end lost 0 bases, and 14 bases lay between the germline ends. The CDR3 is 15 residues long. This CDR3 is CASRQTTGVNTEAFF. As DNA, the CDR3 is TGTGCCAGCAGGCAAACGACGGGGGTGAACACTGAAGCTTTCTTT. Full variable domain (rest looked up from reference TRBV11-2 and TRBJ1-1): EAGVAQSPRYKIIEKRQSVAFWCNPISGHATLYWYQQILGQGPKLLIQFQNNGVVDDSQLPKDRFSAERLKGVDSTLKIQPAKLEDSAVYLCASRQTTGVNTEAFFGQGTRLTVV.

V and J are TRBV29-1 and TRBJ2-1, with D possibly being TRBD1 (5 bases). The germline V and J ends were trimmed by 5 bases and 8 bases, with 19 bases remaining between them. This CDR3 is built from 14 residues. Germline CDR1 and CDR2: SQVTM and ANQGSEA. The CDR3 DNA is TGCAGCGTTCGCGTGGGGCCCCCTAGGGATGAGCAGTTCTTC. Translating gives CSVRVGPPRDEQFF.

V usage is TRBV6-4 and J usage is TRBJ1-1; TRBD1 aligns across 11 bases. The trim removed 10 bases at V and 5 bases at J, leaving 9 bases unmatched. Germline values: CDR1 MRHNA, CDR2 SNTAGT. CDR3 size: 14 residues. The DNA of the CDR3 is TGTGCCACCCGCCGGGGACAGGGGGATACTGAAGCTTTCTTT. Translation gives CATRRGQGDTEAFF.

The V gene is TRBV7-6, the J gene TRBJ2-1; 13 bases match TRBD2. V was pared by 1 base and J by 8 bases, with 5 bases of the junction left unmatched. The CDR3 sequence is 16 residues long. Germline V lookup: CDR1 SGHVS, CDR2 FNYEAQ. CDR3: CASSLVGLAGEDEQFF. DNA for the CDR3: TGTGCCAGCAGCTTAGTCGGACTAGCGGGAGAAGATGAGCAGTTCTTC. Together with reference TRBV7-6 and TRBJ2-1, the CDR3 gives the full variable domain: GAGVSQSPRYKVTKRGQDVALRCDPISGHVSLYWYRQALGQGPEFLTYFNYEAQQDKSGLPNDRFSAERPEGSISTLTIQRTEQRDSAMYRCASSLVGLAGEDEQFFGPGTRLTVL.

This clone was counted between two and nine times. The chain links TRBV5-1 to TRBJ1-5; 7 nucleotides align to TRBD1. The germline V gene encodes CDR1 SGHRS and CDR2 YFSETQ. The CDR3 length is 15 residues. Trimming removed 4 bases from V and 0 bases from J; junction bases left unmatched: 4. This chain's CDR3 is CASSTGDSSNQPQHF. The CDR3 DNA is TGCGCCAGCAGCACCGGGGACAGTAGCAATCAGCCCCAGCATTTT.

The gene calls are TRBV9 and TRBJ2-5; TRBD2 matches 8 bases. Germline loops: CDR1 SGDLS, CDR2 YYNGEE. With 6 bases clipped from V and 4 bases from J, the junction kept 11 bases outside the gene matches. The CDR3 is 15 residues long. The CDR3 DNA reads as TGTGCCAGCACCATCAACGGGGCGGGGGGAGAGACCCAGTACTTC. Encoded protein: CASTINGAGGETQYF.

The chain employs TRBV5-1 and TRBJ2-2, with 7 bases lining up with TRBD1. This CDR3 is 15 amino acids long. Germline V gene data show CDR1 as SGHRS and CDR2 as YFSETQ. The trim removed 2 bases at V and 2 bases at J, leaving 3 bases unmatched. The CDR3 DNA is TGCGCCAGCAGCTTTGGGACAGTAAACACCGGGGAGCTGTTTTTT. Translation gives CASSFGTVNTGELFF.

V gene TRBV4-1 combines with J gene TRBJ1-2, with D possibly being TRBD1 (5 bases). V gave up 0 bases and J gave up 4 bases, with 6 bases separating them. CDR3 length: 13 residues. Germline V gives CDR1 MGHRA, CDR2 YSYEKL. CDR3 region: CASSQEQAYGYTF. Written as DNA, the CDR3 is TGCGCCAGCAGCCAAGAACAGGCCTATGGCTACACCTTC.